Here is one T cell receptor (beta chain) with its context. The junction had 11 bases not matched to a gene; V was cut back by 3 bases and J by 4 bases. Germline V lookup: CDR1 SGHRS, CDR2 YFSETQ. The CDR3 sequence is 16 residues long. This record belongs to a study of technical replicates of blood from a handful of donors. TCRdb's copy holds only in-frame clones and misses some; the assay was immunoSEQ multiplex PCR. The table has roughly 90,000 clones, just under 95% seen once; the top ten hold about 0.25%. The chain is built from TRBV5-1 and TRBJ1-1; 8 bases match TRBD1. This receptor was identified in a human donor in good health. Sample: T cells isolated from PBMCs. CDR3 coding DNA: TGCGCCAGCAGCTGGGATAAGACAGGGGTTTTCACTGAAGCTTTCTTT. As protein: CASSWDKTGVFTEAFF.